Listed below are T cell receptor beta chains from one sample, sequenced in a study of blood T cell repertoires in COVID-19. Only in-frame clones appear in the TCRdb table, and some are missing; sequencing was by immunoSEQ multiplex PCR. In the table there are tens of thousands of clones, about 92% of which are singletons. The specimen was peripheral blood. Every receptor here comes from a human donor in a cohort sampled during active COVID-19. Each CDR3 is given with its conserved first and last residue. The D gene is left open where the match is weak. Clone size is stated in some rows and not others, as once, few, many or a class when expanded.

D gene: TRBD2
clone size: -
J gene: TRBJ2-1
V gene: TRBV5-5
CDR3 DNA: TGTGCCAGCAGCTTGTGGCCAGCGGGAGGCTACAATGAGCAGTTCTTC
CDR3 protein: CASSLWPAGGYNEQFF

D gene: -
clone size: -
J gene: TRBJ2-3
V gene: TRBV29-1
CDR3 DNA: TGCAGCGTTGACCGACAGCGCACAGATACGCAGTATTTT
CDR3 protein: CSVDRQRTDTQYF

D gene: TRBD2
clone size: -
J gene: TRBJ2-1
V gene: TRBV28
CDR3 DNA: TGTGCCAGCCTGGGGGGGTCCGGGGGGAGGCAGTTCTTC
CDR3 protein: CASLGGSGGRQFF

D gene: TRBD1
clone size: -
J gene: TRBJ2-1
V gene: TRBV10-3
CDR3 DNA: TGTGCCATCACCTCCGAGACAGGGGGTAGCAATGAGCAGTTCTTC
CDR3 protein: CAITSETGGSNEQFF

D gene: -
clone size: -
J gene: TRBJ1-4
V gene: TRBV6-5
CDR3 DNA: TGTGCCAGCAGGGGGGGATTCGAGGGAAGTGAAAAACTGTTTTTT
CDR3 protein: CASRGGFEGSEKLFF

D gene: TRBD2
clone size: -
J gene: TRBJ2-1
V gene: TRBV29-1
CDR3 DNA: TGCAGCGTAAGACTAGCGGGAGGGCCGTATGAGCAGTTCTTC
CDR3 protein: CSVRLAGGPYEQFF

D gene: -
clone size: -
J gene: TRBJ1-2
V gene: TRBV27
CDR3 DNA: TGTGCCAGCAGTTTTCAGGTTTCGAGTCGGGGCTACACCTTC
CDR3 protein: CASSFQVSSRGYTF

D gene: TRBD2
clone size: -
J gene: TRBJ2-3
V gene: TRBV11-1
CDR3 DNA: TGTGCCAGCAGTCTCCGGCGGCTCGCGGGAGGTGATACGCAGTATTTT
CDR3 protein: CASSLRRLAGGDTQYF

D gene: TRBD2
clone size: few
J gene: TRBJ2-7
V gene: TRBV19
CDR3 DNA: TGTGCCAGTAGTATTGGGGTAGCGGGAGTTTTCGACGAGCAGTACTTC
CDR3 protein: CASSIGVAGVFDEQYF

D gene: -
clone size: -
J gene: TRBJ2-1
V gene: TRBV6-5
CDR3 DNA: TGTGCCAGCAGTTACGGGGCCTCCTACAATGAGCAGTTCTTC
CDR3 protein: CASSYGASYNEQFF

D gene: -
clone size: few
J gene: TRBJ2-3
V gene: TRBV24-1
CDR3 DNA: TGTGCCACCAGTGAATACGGACGGGAAGATACGCAGTATTTT
CDR3 protein: CATSEYGREDTQYF

D gene: TRBD1
clone size: -
J gene: TRBJ1-3
V gene: TRBV7-9
CDR3 DNA: TGTGCCAGCAGCCATATACCACAGGGGCCAAGCTCTGGAAACACCATATATTTT
CDR3 protein: CASSHIPQGPSSGNTIYF

D gene: -
clone size: -
J gene: TRBJ1-6
V gene: TRBV19
CDR3 DNA: TGTGCCAGTAGTATTCACCGGGTTGGTCTTTATAATTCACCCCTCCACTTT
CDR3 protein: CASSIHRVGLYNSPLHF

D gene: TRBD1
clone size: -
J gene: TRBJ2-3
V gene: TRBV9
CDR3 DNA: TGTGCCAGCAGCGTAGCACCTGGGACAGGGGGCAGAGATACGCAGTATTTT
CDR3 protein: CASSVAPGTGGRDTQYF

D gene: TRBD1
clone size: -
J gene: TRBJ1-1
V gene: TRBV4-1
CDR3 DNA: TGCGCCAGCAGCAAGGACAGGGCTACCTACACTGAAGCTTTCTTT
CDR3 protein: CASSKDRATYTEAFF

D gene: -
clone size: few
J gene: TRBJ1-6
V gene: TRBV30
CDR3 DNA: TGTGCCTGGAGTGGCAATAGATTAAGTTCACCCCTCCACTTT
CDR3 protein: CAWSGNRLSSPLHF

D gene: TRBD1
clone size: -
J gene: TRBJ2-7
V gene: TRBV3-1/TRBV3-2
CDR3 DNA: TGTGCCAGCAGCAGGGGACAGGTTGCCTACGAGCAGTACTTC
CDR3 protein: CASSRGQVAYEQYF

D gene: TRBD1
clone size: few
J gene: TRBJ2-7
V gene: TRBV2
CDR3 DNA: TGTGCCAGCAGTGAATTCCCGGGACAGAACTACGAGCAGTACTTC
CDR3 protein: CASSEFPGQNYEQYF

D gene: -
clone size: once
J gene: TRBJ1-1
V gene: TRBV19
CDR3 DNA: TGTGCCAGTAGTACTCAGACATCGACGGCTTTCTTT
CDR3 protein: CASSTQTSTAFF

D gene: -
clone size: once
J gene: TRBJ2-7
V gene: TRBV20-1
CDR3 DNA: TGCAGTGCTAGCGGGAGTGGGGAGCAGTACTTC
CDR3 protein: CSASGSGEQYF

D gene: TRBD1
clone size: -
J gene: TRBJ1-5
V gene: TRBV2
CDR3 DNA: TGTGCCAGCAGCTCGGACAGGCGTAATCAGCCCCAGCATTTT
CDR3 protein: CASSSDRRNQPQHF

D gene: TRBD2
clone size: -
J gene: TRBJ2-1
V gene: TRBV7-2
CDR3 DNA: TGTGCCAGCAGCTTATTTCGGGAGGGTTATGAGCAGTTCTTC
CDR3 protein: CASSLFREGYEQFF

D gene: TRBD2
clone size: -
J gene: TRBJ2-1
V gene: TRBV3-1/TRBV3-2
CDR3 DNA: TGTGCCAGCAGCCAAGAAAGACTAGCGGGCTTCAATGAGCAGTTCTTC
CDR3 protein: CASSQERLAGFNEQFF

D gene: -
clone size: -
J gene: TRBJ2-1
V gene: TRBV7-9
CDR3 DNA: TGTGCCAGCAGCTATCCCCACCCGGGACATTGGAATGAGCAGTTCTTC
CDR3 protein: CASSYPHPGHWNEQFF

D gene: TRBD2
clone size: once
J gene: TRBJ2-5
V gene: TRBV2
CDR3 DNA: TGTGCCAGCAGTGAATGGGCTAGCGGGGCGGGGGAGACCCAGTACTTC
CDR3 protein: CASSEWASGAGETQYF

D gene: -
clone size: -
J gene: TRBJ1-5
V gene: TRBV2
CDR3 DNA: TGTGCCAGCAGTGCTTGGCGGAACAATCAGCCCCAGCATTTT
CDR3 protein: CASSAWRNNQPQHF

D gene: -
clone size: -
J gene: TRBJ1-2
V gene: TRBV7-3
CDR3 DNA: TGTGCCAGCAGCTTAATGGCGGGGGGTGGCTACACCTTC
CDR3 protein: CASSLMAGGGYTF

D gene: -
clone size: -
J gene: TRBJ2-3
V gene: TRBV27
CDR3 DNA: TGTGCCAGCAGTCGTATGACATTAGCGACTAGCACAGATACGCAGTATTTT
CDR3 protein: CASSRMTLATSTDTQYF

D gene: -
clone size: -
J gene: TRBJ1-4
V gene: TRBV19
CDR3 DNA: TGTGCCAGTAGTTTGACAGGTGGATTTGAAAAACTGTTTTTT
CDR3 protein: CASSLTGGFEKLFF

D gene: TRBD2
clone size: -
J gene: TRBJ2-1
V gene: TRBV24-1
CDR3 DNA: TGTGCCACCAGTGAACCCGGGACTAGCGGCTACAATGAGCAGTTCTTC
CDR3 protein: CATSEPGTSGYNEQFF

D gene: TRBD1
clone size: few
J gene: TRBJ2-5
V gene: TRBV10-3
CDR3 DNA: TGTGCCATCAGGGACAGGGCAGAGACCCAGTACTTC
CDR3 protein: CAIRDRAETQYF

D gene: TRBD2
clone size: -
J gene: TRBJ2-1
V gene: TRBV2
CDR3 DNA: TGTGCCAGCCGAAGGACTAGCAGAAATGAGCAGTTCTTC
CDR3 protein: CASRRTSRNEQFF

D gene: TRBD2
clone size: -
J gene: TRBJ2-3
V gene: TRBV19
CDR3 DNA: TGTGCCAGTAGATTAGCGGGAAGCACAGATACGCAGTATTTT
CDR3 protein: CASRLAGSTDTQYF

D gene: -
clone size: -
J gene: TRBJ1-1
V gene: TRBV19
CDR3 DNA: TGTGCCAGTAGTCTAGCCTCCCCTCGCGTGAACACTGAAGCTTTCTTT
CDR3 protein: CASSLASPRVNTEAFF

D gene: TRBD2
clone size: -
J gene: TRBJ2-7
V gene: TRBV6-6
CDR3 DNA: TGTGCCAGCAGCACCATGACTAGCGGGAACTCCTACGAGCAGTACTTC
CDR3 protein: CASSTMTSGNSYEQYF

D gene: -
clone size: -
J gene: TRBJ2-5
V gene: TRBV3-1/TRBV3-2
CDR3 DNA: TGTGCCAGCAGCCAAGTGGGAGCGGGCGCGCCTCAAGAGACCCAGTACTTC
CDR3 protein: CASSQVGAGAPQETQYF

D gene: TRBD2
clone size: -
J gene: TRBJ2-2
V gene: TRBV14
CDR3 DNA: TGTGCCAGCAGCCAAGATCTGGCTAGCGGGGGACCGAACACCGGGGAGCTGTTTTTT
CDR3 protein: CASSQDLASGGPNTGELFF

D gene: -
clone size: -
J gene: TRBJ1-1
V gene: TRBV9
CDR3 DNA: TGTGCCAGCAGCGTAGAGGGAGTTTTGAACACTGAAGCTTTCTTT
CDR3 protein: CASSVEGVLNTEAFF

D gene: -
clone size: -
J gene: TRBJ2-3
V gene: TRBV11-2
CDR3 DNA: TGTGCCAGCAGCTTAGATCAAGGACAACGCACAGATACGCAGTATTTT
CDR3 protein: CASSLDQGQRTDTQYF

D gene: -
clone size: -
J gene: TRBJ2-1
V gene: TRBV6-5
CDR3 DNA: TGTGCCAGCATAGTGGACTCTAGCTCCTACAATGAGCAGTTCTTC
CDR3 protein: CASIVDSSSYNEQFF

D gene: TRBD2
clone size: -
J gene: TRBJ2-7
V gene: TRBV9
CDR3 DNA: TGTGCCAGCAGCGTAACCGGACTAGCGGGACACGAGCAGTACTTC
CDR3 protein: CASSVTGLAGHEQYF

D gene: -
clone size: -
J gene: TRBJ2-6
V gene: TRBV25-1
CDR3 DNA: TGTGCCAGCAGTCGGCAGGGAGGCTCCGGGGCCAACGTCCTGACTTTC
CDR3 protein: CASSRQGGSGANVLTF

D gene: -
clone size: -
J gene: TRBJ1-2
V gene: TRBV11-2
CDR3 DNA: TGTGCCAGCAGCTCCATTTCGGACTATGGCTACACCTTC
CDR3 protein: CASSSISDYGYTF

D gene: -
clone size: few
J gene: TRBJ2-7
V gene: TRBV5-4
CDR3 DNA: TGTGCCAGCAGCTTGGGGGACACCTACTACGAGCAGTACTTC
CDR3 protein: CASSLGDTYYEQYF

D gene: TRBD2
clone size: -
J gene: TRBJ2-1
V gene: TRBV27
CDR3 DNA: TGTGCCAGCAGTTCCGGACTAGCGGGGTTGGGTGAGCAGTTCTTC
CDR3 protein: CASSSGLAGLGEQFF

D gene: -
clone size: -
J gene: TRBJ2-7
V gene: TRBV27
CDR3 DNA: TGTGCCAGCCGCCCCGGGGGGCGGACGGGAGCCGTTTACGAGCAGTACTTC
CDR3 protein: CASRPGGRTGAVYEQYF

D gene: TRBD2
clone size: -
J gene: TRBJ2-1
V gene: TRBV9
CDR3 DNA: TGTGCCAGCAGCGTTCGACTAGCGGGAGGGTATGAGCAGTTCTTC
CDR3 protein: CASSVRLAGGYEQFF

D gene: TRBD1
clone size: -
J gene: TRBJ1-1
V gene: TRBV9
CDR3 DNA: TGTGCCAGCAGCGTGGGACAGGGGCGCGCTGAAGCTTTCTTT
CDR3 protein: CASSVGQGRAEAFF

D gene: -
clone size: -
J gene: TRBJ1-3
V gene: TRBV5-4
CDR3 DNA: TGTGCCAGCAGCATGACAGATGGAAACACCATATATTTT
CDR3 protein: CASSMTDGNTIYF